These 13 T cell receptor beta chains were sequenced from one sample in a study of T cell repertoires in cytomegalovirus infection (dated by TCRdb to the late 2010s). The instrument given in TCRdb is Illumina HiSeq 1500. TCRdb reprocessed the public reads (quality trimming at Q25 with fastp, clone calling with MiXCR) and kept in-frame beta chains. Records with the same CDR3 protein are collapsed into one entry carrying the most frequent genes and DNA. The sample records roughly 180,000 distinct CDR3 sequences, 15% to 20% of which are singletons. The ten largest clones add up to roughly 24% of the sample. The sequencing input was CD8+ T cells from PBMCs. These TCRs come from a human donor in good health (CMV status not recorded). Some clones in this sample may be carry-over from other donors' samples.

A few counts support this clonotype. The rearrangement joins TRBV7-9 to TRBJ1-4; no reliable D call. The germline CDR1 and CDR2 sequences are SEHNR and FQNEAQ (reference sequence). The CDR3 runs 16 residues. The V end was cut by 5 bases, the J end by 7 bases, with 20 bases between. The CDR3 region has the DNA TGTGCCAGCAGCGCACGAGGAACGGCGGGGTTTGAAAAACTGTTTTTT. It codes for CASSARGTAGFEKLFF. Full variable domain (missing parts from reference TRBV7-9 and TRBJ1-4): DTGVSQNPRHKITKRGQNVTFRCDPISEHNRLYWYRQTLGQGPEFLTYFQNEAQLEKSRLLSDRFSAERPKGSFSTLEIQRTEQGDSAMYLCASSARGTAGFEKLFFGSGTQLSVL.

In regard to this clonotype: The junction does not match germline at one end; this may be a read error. CDR3 coding DNA: TGTGCCTGCAGTCGTACCGGGCCAGAGCAGTACTTC. Translated: CACSRTGPEQYF. V usage is TRBV6-8 and J usage is TRBJ2-7; unclear D gene. In germline, CDR1 is MNHGY, CDR2 SAAAGT. The CDR3 totals 12 residues.

The chain uses TRBV10-3 and TRBJ1-2; the D gene is possibly TRBD1 (6 bases). CDR1 ENHRY and CDR2 SYGVKD come from the germline V gene. Trimming pared 2 bases from V and 0 bases from J, leaving 16 bases between. The CDR3 extends over 17 amino acids. The CDR3 reads CAISEPILTGANYGYTF. Written as DNA, the CDR3 is TGTGCCATCAGTGAGCCAATTTTGACAGGAGCTAACTATGGCTACACCTTC.

This clonotype was found a few times. The V and J genes are TRBV6-2 or TRBV6-3 and TRBJ1-2, with D hard to call. The CDR3 has 15 residues. Germline loops: CDR1 MNHEY, CDR2 SVGEGT. V lost 7 bases, J lost 4 bases, and 19 bases lay in between. DNA of the CDR3: TGTGCCAGCACCAGACTCAATCAGATAGCCTATGGCTACACCTTC. Its translation is CASTRLNQIAYGYTF.

The chain employs TRBV28 and TRBJ1-5; D unclear. Germline V gene sequence: CDR1 MDHEN, CDR2 SYDVKM. V was pared by 2 bases and J by 3 bases, with 14 bases between. The CDR3 has 16 residues. CDR3 nucleotides: TGTGCCAGCAGTTTACTTCGGACTGCCCTCAATCAGCCCCAGCATTTT. Its translation is CASSLLRTALNQPQHF.

This clonotype has only a few counts. The V gene is TRBV5-1, the J gene TRBJ1-5; perhaps TRBD1 as D (6 bases). Trimming took 0 bases from V and 9 from J, leaving 16 bases between them. In germline, CDR1 is SGHRS, CDR2 YFSETQ. This CDR3 contains 15 residues. CDR3: CASSLDGGPGWPQHF. The DNA for the CDR3 is TGCGCCAGCAGCTTGGATGGGGGCCCCGGATGGCCCCAGCATTTT.

This clonotype was recorded a few times. This chain links TRBV20-1 with TRBJ2-5; tentative D call: TRBD1 (6 bases). The V end lost 1 base, the J end lost 5 bases, and 17 bases lay between the germline ends. The CDR3 runs 15 residues. Germline CDR1 reads DFQATT; CDR2 reads SNEGSKA (reference sequence). The DNA of the CDR3 is TGCAGTGCTAGAGTTCTTTACAGGGCTTTTGAGACCCAGTACTTC. This translates into CSARVLYRAFETQYF.

V and J are TRBV7-4 and TRBJ2-7; D assignment may be TRBD1 or TRBD2 (5 bases each). Germline V gene sequence: CDR1 SGHVT, CDR2 SQSDAQ. Trimming removed 1 base at V and 3 bases at J, with 13 bases between. This CDR3 has 15 residues. Here the CDR3 DNA reads TGTGCCAGCAGCTTAGATCAGGGAAGCGGCTACGAGCAGTACTTC. It specifies CASSLDQGSGYEQYF.

This clonotype appeared a few times. The V call is TRBV27, the J call TRBJ1-5; D remains ambiguous. Germline CDR1 is MNHEY and CDR2 is SMNVEV (reference sequence). This CDR3 is 16 amino acids long. V gave up 4 bases and J gave up 4 bases, with 17 bases separating them. CDR3 loop: CASSSHRRAANQPQHF. Written as DNA, the CDR3 is TGTGCCAGCAGTTCCCATAGGAGGGCAGCAAATCAGCCCCAGCATTTT.

The sample holds a few counts of this clonotype. The V call is TRBV5-5, the J call TRBJ1-1, with D possibly TRBD1 on 5 matching bases. The CDR3 runs to 16 residues. Germline CDR1 and CDR2: SGHKS and YYEKEE (reference sequence). Trimming took 1 base from V and 0 from J, leaving 13 bases between them. The CDR3 sequence is CASSLSRVYLNTEAFF. DNA of the CDR3: TGTGCCAGCAGCTTGTCCAGGGTATACCTGAACACTGAAGCTTTCTTT.

This clonotype was counted only a few times. The CDR3 loop reads CASRAGESYGYTF. The CDR3 DNA reads as TGTGCCAGCCGCGCAGGGGAGAGCTATGGCTACACCTTC. The chain links TRBV6-6 to TRBJ1-2, with D maybe TRBD1 (6 bases). The CDR3 is made up of 13 amino acids. V dropped 8 bases and J dropped 4 bases, with 14 bases sitting between them. Germline CDR1 is MNHNY and CDR2 is SVGAGI (reference sequence).

This clonotype appeared a few times. The chain links TRBV28 to TRBJ1-5; 9 bases are a match to TRBD1. Unmatched junction bases numbered 12, after V lost 8 bases and J lost 7 bases. CDR3 length equals 15 residues. Per germline, CDR1 MDHEN and CDR2 SYDVKM. CDR3: CASGARTGVMQPQHF. CDR3 nucleotide sequence: TGTGCCAGCGGGGCAAGGACAGGGGTCATGCAGCCCCAGCATTTT. Filled out from reference TRBV28 and TRBJ1-5, the complete variable domain reads DVKVTQSSRYLVKRTGEKVFLECVQDMDHENMFWYRQDPGLGLRLIYFSYDVKMKEKGDIPEGYSVSREKKERFSLILESASTNQTSMYLCASGARTGVMQPQHFGDGTRLSIL.

The chain joins TRBV5-4 to TRBJ2-1; D is possibly TRBD2 (6 bases). Germline CDR1 reads SGHNT; CDR2 reads YYREEE (reference sequence). The CDR3 is 17 residues long. The germline V and J ends were trimmed by 1 base and 2 bases, with 16 bases remaining between them. CDR3 sequence: CASSLHGTQKTYNEQFF. CDR3 nucleotides: TGTGCCAGCAGCTTGCATGGGACTCAAAAAACCTACAATGAGCAGTTCTTC.